This TCR beta chain comes out of a study of blood T cells in healthy people across ages (dated by TCRdb to 2013 to 2016). Regarding the research as a whole: In model experiments, roughly one uniquely barcoded TCR beta cDNA molecule per two T cells was captured by template switching. To track age-related changes in TCR beta repertoire diversity, the study relied on deep sequencing normalized with unique cDNA molecular identifiers. The study analyzed two additional independent replicas of 1 million unique cDNA reads from the same blood draw for two donors, one aged 18 to 29 and one aged 80 or older. The donors were divided into four age groups: young (average around 16 years), middle-aged (approximately 42), aged (approximately 59) and long-lived (about 80). To avoid experimental bias, donors of different ages were distributed randomly across sequencing lanes.

Broad study findings and their caveats: There was a strong correlation between observed TCR beta diversity and the percentage of naive T cells measured by flow cytometry. Observed TCR beta diversity per million T cells fell roughly linearly with age, and a significant reduction was already apparent by age around 39. Compared with the aged group, more naive CD4+ T cells, fewer expanded clones and increased TCR diversity were shown by the long-lived group, suggesting age selection. The CMV infection status of donors was not known, potentially confounding age-related changes in expanded clonotypes. Estimates of total diversity based on one million sequenced T cells were regarded as lower bounds and as underestimates. Since profiling was done on bulk unsorted PBMCs, naive and antigen-experienced compartments could not be conclusively compared.

This clonotype was observed a few times. No cognate antigen has been identified for it. Base qualities were left out, and no much larger clone turns up one base away. The protocol used for the library was 5' RACE. Instrument used: Illumina HiSeq 2500. The second PCR ran for roughly 6 to 11 cycles and used a J-beta primer mix along with a sample-barcoded 5' primer. A unique molecular identifier was introduced onto each TCR beta cDNA molecule by a template-switch 5' adaptor carrying 12 random nucleotides. Each sample yielded at least 3 million CDR3-containing paired-end reads. All of the RNA was converted into first-strand cDNA using the Mint cDNA synthesis kit, with a TRBC-specific oligonucleotide serving as the primer. After uracil-DNA glycosylase treatment, a first 18-cycle PCR used universal primers M1SS and BC2_uni_R on all cDNA. In the paper's pipeline: For normalization, 1 million high-quality reads were randomly selected from each sample, with every read carrying a distinct molecular identifier. Reads with shared molecular identifiers were discarded instead of being binned into consensus sequences. MiTCR, run with a Q25 quality threshold and the strictest error-elimination algorithm, handled CDR3 identification, clonotype clustering and error correction. A nonparametric unseen species model with Euler transformation was used to estimate lower-bound total TCR beta diversity. Starting from the raw public reads, TCRdb applied fastp trimming at Q25, assembled clones with MiXCR and retained in-frame beta chains. Rows with one shared CDR3 protein collapse into an entry with the most common genes and DNA. These V and J calls rely on TCRdb rather than the paper's analysis. The sample includes hundreds of thousands of distinct CDR3 sequences, with approximately 30% observed a single time. The ten top clones hold 15% to 17% of the sample.

The roughly 38 donors, aged about 6 to 95 years, were systemically healthy Caucasian individuals from Russia. Approximately 9.7 milliliters of peripheral blood were drawn from each donor into EDTA-treated Vacutainer tubes. Ficoll-Paque density-gradient centrifugation was used to isolate PBMCs, with at least 7 million per sample. Trizol reagent was used to extract total RNA from the PBMCs, yielding at least 5.5 micrograms per sample. For every donor, an aliquot of PBMCs went through flow cytometry to measure the percentages of naive CD45RAhigh/CD27high T cells. What was sequenced was blood. The sequence came from an elderly woman in good health.

The CDR3 reads as follows: CASSLNRAGGQETQYF. The sequenced DNA is TGTGCCAGCAGCTTAAATCGGGCTGGCGGACAAGAGACCCAGTACTTC. The chain employs TRBV7-9 and TRBJ2-5, with the D gene too uncertain to name. V loses 2 bases, J loses 2 bases, and the germline ends lie 15 bases apart. Sequences SEHNR (CDR1) and FQNEAQ (CDR2) are obtained from the germline V gene (reference sequence). Inclusive of the bounding cysteine and phenylalanine, the CDR3 is 16 residues long. Only the CDR3 DNA is retained, 48 bases long and in frame from the first base.